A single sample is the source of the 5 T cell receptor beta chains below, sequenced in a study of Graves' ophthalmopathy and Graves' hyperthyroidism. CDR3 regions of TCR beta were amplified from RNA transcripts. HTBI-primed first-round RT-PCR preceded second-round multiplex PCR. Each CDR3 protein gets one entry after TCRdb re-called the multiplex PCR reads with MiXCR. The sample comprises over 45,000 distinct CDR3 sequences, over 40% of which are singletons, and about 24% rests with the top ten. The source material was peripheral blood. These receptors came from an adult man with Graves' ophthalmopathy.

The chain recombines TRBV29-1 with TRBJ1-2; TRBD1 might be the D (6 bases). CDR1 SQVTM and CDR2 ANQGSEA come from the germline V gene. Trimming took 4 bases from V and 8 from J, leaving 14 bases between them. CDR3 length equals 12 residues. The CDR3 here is CSVGTGAKGYTF. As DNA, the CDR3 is TGCAGCGTTGGGACGGGGGCGAAAGGCTACACCTTC.

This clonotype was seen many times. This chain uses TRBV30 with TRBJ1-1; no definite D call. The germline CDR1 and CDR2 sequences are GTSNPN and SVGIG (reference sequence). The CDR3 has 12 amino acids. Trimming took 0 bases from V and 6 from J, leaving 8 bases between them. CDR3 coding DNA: TGTGCCTGGAGTGTATCGTGGGCTGAAGCTTTCTTT. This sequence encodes CAWSVSWAEAFF.

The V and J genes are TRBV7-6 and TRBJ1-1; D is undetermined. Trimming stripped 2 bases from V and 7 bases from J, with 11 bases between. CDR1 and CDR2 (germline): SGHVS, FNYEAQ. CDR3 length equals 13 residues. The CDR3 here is CASSLSRGGEAFF. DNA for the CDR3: TGTGCCAGCAGCTTAAGTAGAGGTGGTGAAGCTTTCTTT. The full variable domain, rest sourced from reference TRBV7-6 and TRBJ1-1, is GAGVSQSPRYKVTKRGQDVALRCDPISGHVSLYWYRQALGQGPEFLTYFNYEAQQDKSGLPNDRFSAERPEGSISTLTIQRTEQRDSAMYRCASSLSRGGEAFFGQGTRLTVV.

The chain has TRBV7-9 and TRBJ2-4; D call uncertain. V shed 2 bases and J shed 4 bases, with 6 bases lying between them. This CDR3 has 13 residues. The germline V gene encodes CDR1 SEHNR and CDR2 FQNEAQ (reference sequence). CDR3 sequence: CASSLPGKNIQYF. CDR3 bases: TGTGCCAGCAGCTTACCGGGTAAAAACATTCAGTACTTC. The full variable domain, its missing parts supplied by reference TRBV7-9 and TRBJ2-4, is DTGVSQNPRHKITKRGQNVTFRCDPISEHNRLYWYRQTLGQGPEFLTYFQNEAQLEKSRLLSDRFSAERPKGSFSTLEIQRTEQGDSAMYLCASSLPGKNIQYFGAGTRLSVL.

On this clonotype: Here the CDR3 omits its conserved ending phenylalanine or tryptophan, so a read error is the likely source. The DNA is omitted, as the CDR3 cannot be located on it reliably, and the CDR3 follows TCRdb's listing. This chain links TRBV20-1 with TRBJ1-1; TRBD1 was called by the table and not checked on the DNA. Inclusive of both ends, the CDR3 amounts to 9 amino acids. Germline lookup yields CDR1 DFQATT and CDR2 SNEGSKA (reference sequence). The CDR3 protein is CSARGRANY.